The present TCR beta chain was sequenced within a study of identical twins (dated by TCRdb to the mid-2010s). Background on the whole study: To test whether fetal clonotypes persist, the study used deep sequencing on TCR alpha and beta repertoires from monozygotic twins, unrelated adults of various ages, and cord blood. Replicate twin experiments were performed at different times using different library preparation protocols to rule out contamination. Beyond this particular receptor, the publication reports: Compared with coincidental sharing between unrelated individuals, an excess of low generation-probability sequences was observed among out-of-frame TCR alpha sequences shared between twins. Fewer insertions were carried by abundant cord blood beta clonotypes; a weaker similar trend was observed in young adult naive repertoires, while no such trend was observed in memory repertoires. In monozygotic twins, recombination models systematically underestimated out-of-frame TCR alpha sharing, but the models matched the sharing seen between unrelated individuals. Conclusions relied on cross-sectional statistical analysis, since the same donors could not be followed over many years. Zero-insertion analyses could be partly confounded by invariant T cells such as MAIT and iNKT, though diverse VJ usage argued against such confounding for most clonotypes. In beta out-of-frame sequences, excess twin sharing was weaker, because having fewer shared sequences lowered the signal-to-noise ratio.

The library came from 5' RACE. Reads for this sample came from an Illumina HiSeq 2000. A universal primer binding site was added through template switching, and the final cDNA carried a unique molecular identifier so that TCR cDNA molecules could be counted accurately. Specific primers in the conserved constant-segment region were used to synthesize first-strand cDNA for the TCR alpha and beta chains. To control for contamination, every cDNA library carried two barcodes: a SMART-Mk sample barcode plus Illumina barcodes. Two successive PCR steps introduced TruSeq adapter sequences along with Illumina sample barcodes. The TCR alpha and beta cDNA libraries were sequenced on the Illumina HiSeq platform using custom primers. Per the source publication's procedure: MiGEC was used to process raw reads and extract unique molecular identifiers, and MiXCR was used to find CDR3 positions. For each individual, recombination models were inferred using an EM algorithm with the repgenHMM and IGoR tools. The analysis of shared clonotypes was done with the tcR package in R, with sharing normalized by the product of cloneset sizes. Out-of-frame nonproductive sequences were analyzed to study raw recombination free of thymic and clonal selection effects. TCRdb trimmed public reads at Q25 via fastp, called clones via MiXCR and kept in-frame beta chains. Here each entry gathers all rows of one CDR3 protein and keeps the most common genes and DNA. The V and J calls shown here were made by TCRdb, not taken from the authors' results. The sample records 200,000 to 300,000 distinct CDR3 sequences, roughly a tenth of which are singletons. Jointly, the top ten make up more than 8.5% of the sample.

Only healthy Caucasian donors were included. Miltenyi CD45RO+ enrichment and human naive T-cell isolation kits were used to isolate memory (CD45RO+) and naive T cells from PBMC. V has 4 bases trimmed and J has 4 bases trimmed; junction bases matching no gene number 25. The CDR3 goes from the cysteine to the phenylalanine over 21 residues. Just the 63-base CDR3 DNA is kept, in frame starting at base 1. Looking up the germline V gene yields CDR1 SGHRS and CDR2 YFSETQ. This clonotype has ten or more counts. No cognate antigen has been identified for it. No base quality values were provided; no much bigger clone lies one nucleotide off.

The sequence came from a man between 50 and 59 years old in good health. The chain couples TRBV5-1 to TRBJ2-3, and TRBD1 matches 9 of the central bases. Material for sequencing was memory T cells sorted from blood. The sample's cell subset or site label, decoded: CD45RO+ enriched T cells. In nucleotides, the sequence is TGCGCCAGCAGCGACGGGACAGGGCTTCAAGGGGCCCTAAACGTCCCAGATACGCAGTATTTT. Translated, this is CASSDGTGLQGALNVPDTQYF.